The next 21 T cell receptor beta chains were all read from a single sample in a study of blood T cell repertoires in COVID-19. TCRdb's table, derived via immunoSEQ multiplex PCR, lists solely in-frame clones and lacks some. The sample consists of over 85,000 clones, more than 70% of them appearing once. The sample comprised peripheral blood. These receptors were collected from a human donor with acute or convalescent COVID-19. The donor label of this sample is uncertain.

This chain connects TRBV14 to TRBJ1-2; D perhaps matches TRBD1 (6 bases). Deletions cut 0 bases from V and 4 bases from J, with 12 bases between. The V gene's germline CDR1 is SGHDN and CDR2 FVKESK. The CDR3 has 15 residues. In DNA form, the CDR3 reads TGTGCCAGCAGCCAAGATACGGGACACCTCTATGGCTACACCTTC. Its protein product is CASSQDTGHLYGYTF.

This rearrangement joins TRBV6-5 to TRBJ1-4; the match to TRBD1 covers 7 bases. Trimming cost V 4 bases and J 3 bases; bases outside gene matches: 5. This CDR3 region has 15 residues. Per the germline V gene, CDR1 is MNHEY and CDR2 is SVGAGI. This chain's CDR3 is CASSSQGLANEKLFF. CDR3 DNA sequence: TGTGCCAGCAGTTCACAGGGGTTGGCTAATGAAAAACTGTTTTTT.

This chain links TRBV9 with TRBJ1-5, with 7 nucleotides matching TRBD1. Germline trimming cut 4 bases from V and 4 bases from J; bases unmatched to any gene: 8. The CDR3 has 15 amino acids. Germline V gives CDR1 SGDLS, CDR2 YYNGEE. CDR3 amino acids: CASSRTGNPNQPQHF. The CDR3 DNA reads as TGTGCCAGCAGCCGGACAGGAAACCCAAATCAGCCCCAGCATTTT.

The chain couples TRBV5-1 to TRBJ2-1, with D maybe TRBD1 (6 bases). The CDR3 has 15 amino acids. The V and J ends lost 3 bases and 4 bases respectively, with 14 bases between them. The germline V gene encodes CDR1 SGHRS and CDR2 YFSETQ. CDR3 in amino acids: CASSSGQTQYNEQFF. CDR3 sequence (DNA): TGCGCCAGCAGCTCAGGACAGACCCAATACAATGAGCAGTTCTTC.

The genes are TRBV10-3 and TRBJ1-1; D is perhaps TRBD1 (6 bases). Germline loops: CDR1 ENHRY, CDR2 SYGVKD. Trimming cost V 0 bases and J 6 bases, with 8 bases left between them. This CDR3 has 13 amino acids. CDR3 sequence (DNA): TGTGCCATCAGTGAGTCAGGACAGCCTGAAGCTTTCTTT. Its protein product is CAISESGQPEAFF.

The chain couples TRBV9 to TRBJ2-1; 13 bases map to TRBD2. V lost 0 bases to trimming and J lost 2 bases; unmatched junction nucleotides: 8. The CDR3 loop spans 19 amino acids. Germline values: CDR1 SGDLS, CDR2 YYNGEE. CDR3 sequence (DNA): TGTGCCAGCAGCGTAGCAGGAACTAGCGGGGGGGCCGCCTACAATGAGCAGTTCTTC. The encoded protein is CASSVAGTSGGAAYNEQFF. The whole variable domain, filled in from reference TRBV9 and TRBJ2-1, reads DSGVTQTPKHLITATGQRVTLRCSPRSGDLSVYWYQQSLDQGLQFLIQYYNGEERAKGNILERFSAQQFPDLHSELNLSSLELGDSALYFCASSVAGTSGGAAYNEQFFGPGTRLTVL.

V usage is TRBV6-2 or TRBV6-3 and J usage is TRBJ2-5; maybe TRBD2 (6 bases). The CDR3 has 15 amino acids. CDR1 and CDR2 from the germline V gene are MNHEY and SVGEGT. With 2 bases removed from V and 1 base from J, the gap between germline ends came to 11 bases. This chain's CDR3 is CASSYGWGVQETQYF. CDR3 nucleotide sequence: TGTGCCAGCAGTTACGGGTGGGGGGTCCAAGAGACCCAGTACTTC.

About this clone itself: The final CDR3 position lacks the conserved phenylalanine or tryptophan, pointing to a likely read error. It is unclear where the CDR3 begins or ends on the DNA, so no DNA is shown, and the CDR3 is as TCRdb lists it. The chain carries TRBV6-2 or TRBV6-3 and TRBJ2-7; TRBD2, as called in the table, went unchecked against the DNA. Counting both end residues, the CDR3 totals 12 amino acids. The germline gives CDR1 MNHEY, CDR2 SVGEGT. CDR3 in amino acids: CASSSRTGGSLL.

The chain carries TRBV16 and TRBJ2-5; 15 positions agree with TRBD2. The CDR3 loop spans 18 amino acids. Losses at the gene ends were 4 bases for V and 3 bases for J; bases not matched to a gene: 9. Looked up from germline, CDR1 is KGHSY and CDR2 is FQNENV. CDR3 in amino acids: CASSRPGLAGGREETQYF. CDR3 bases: TGTGCCAGCAGCCGCCCGGGACTAGCGGGGGGTCGTGAAGAGACCCAGTACTTC.

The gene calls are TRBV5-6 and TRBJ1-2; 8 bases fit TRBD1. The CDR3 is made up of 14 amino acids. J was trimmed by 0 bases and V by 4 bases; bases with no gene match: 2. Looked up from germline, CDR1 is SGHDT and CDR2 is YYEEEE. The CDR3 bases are TGTGCCAGCAGCATACAGGGGGCTAACTATGGCTACACCTTC. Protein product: CASSIQGANYGYTF.

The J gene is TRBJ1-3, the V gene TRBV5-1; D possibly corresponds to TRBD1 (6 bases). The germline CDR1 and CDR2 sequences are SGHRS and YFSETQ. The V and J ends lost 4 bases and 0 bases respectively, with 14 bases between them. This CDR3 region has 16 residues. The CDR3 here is CASSLKTGNSGNTIYF. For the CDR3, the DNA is TGCGCCAGCAGCCTAAAGACAGGAAACTCTGGAAACACCATATATTTT.

The CDR3 protein is CASSTSTSPYNEQFF. The CDR3 DNA reads as TGTGCCAGCAGTACATCCACATCCCCCTACAATGAGCAGTTCTTC. The J gene is TRBJ2-1, the V gene TRBV6-6; D gene unclear. Trimming pared 5 bases from V and 2 bases from J, leaving 13 bases between. The CDR3 has 15 amino acids. Germline V gene sequence: CDR1 MNHNY, CDR2 SVGAGI (reference sequence).

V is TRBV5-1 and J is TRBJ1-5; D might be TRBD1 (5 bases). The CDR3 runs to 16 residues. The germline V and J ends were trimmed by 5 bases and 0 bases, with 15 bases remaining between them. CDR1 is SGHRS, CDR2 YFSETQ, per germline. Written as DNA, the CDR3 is TGCGCCAGCAGTTCCGGGACTCGAGATAGCAATCAGCCCCAGCATTTT. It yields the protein CASSSGTRDSNQPQHF.

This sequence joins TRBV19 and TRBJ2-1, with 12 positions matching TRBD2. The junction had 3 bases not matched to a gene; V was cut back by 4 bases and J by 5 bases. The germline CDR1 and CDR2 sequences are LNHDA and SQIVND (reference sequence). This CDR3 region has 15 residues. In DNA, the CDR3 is TGTGCCAGTAGTACAGGACTAGCGGGGAACAATGAGCAGTTCTTC. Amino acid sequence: CASSTGLAGNNEQFF.

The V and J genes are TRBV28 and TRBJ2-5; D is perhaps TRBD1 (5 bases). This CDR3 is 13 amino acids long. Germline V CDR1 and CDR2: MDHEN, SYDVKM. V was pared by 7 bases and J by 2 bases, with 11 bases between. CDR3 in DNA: TGTGCCAGCAACCGACAGTTTCAAGAGACCCAGTACTTC. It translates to CASNRQFQETQYF.

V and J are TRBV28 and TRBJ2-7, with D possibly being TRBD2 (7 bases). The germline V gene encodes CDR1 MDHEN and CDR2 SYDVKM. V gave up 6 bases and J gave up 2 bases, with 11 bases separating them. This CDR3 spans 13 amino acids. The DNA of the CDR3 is TGTGCCAGCAGCATGGGGGGGCCCTACGAGCAGTACTTC. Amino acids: CASSMGGPYEQYF.

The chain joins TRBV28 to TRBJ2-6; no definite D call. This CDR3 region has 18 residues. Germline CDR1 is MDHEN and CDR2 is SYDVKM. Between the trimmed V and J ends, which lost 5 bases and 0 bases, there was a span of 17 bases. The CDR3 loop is CASSPDLTTRSGANVLTF. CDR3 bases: TGTGCCAGCAGTCCCGACCTTACGACTCGCTCTGGGGCCAACGTCCTGACTTTC. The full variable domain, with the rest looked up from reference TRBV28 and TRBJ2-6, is DVKVTQSSRYLVKRTGEKVFLECVQDMDHENMFWYRQDPGLGLRLIYFSYDVKMKEKGDIPEGYSVSREKKERFSLILESASTNQTSMYLCASSPDLTTRSGANVLTFGAGSRLTVL.

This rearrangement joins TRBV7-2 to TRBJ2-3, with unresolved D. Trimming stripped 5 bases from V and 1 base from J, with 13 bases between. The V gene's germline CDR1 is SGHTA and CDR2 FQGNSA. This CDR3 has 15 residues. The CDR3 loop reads CASSPQSSRTDTQYF. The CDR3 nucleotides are TGTGCCAGCAGCCCGCAGTCGTCCCGCACAGATACGCAGTATTTT.

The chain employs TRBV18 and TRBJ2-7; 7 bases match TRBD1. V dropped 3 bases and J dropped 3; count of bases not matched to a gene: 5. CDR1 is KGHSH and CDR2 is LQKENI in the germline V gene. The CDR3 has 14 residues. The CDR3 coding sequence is TGTGCCAGCTCACCCACCCGGGACAGCTACGAGCAGTACTTC. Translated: CASSPTRDSYEQYF.

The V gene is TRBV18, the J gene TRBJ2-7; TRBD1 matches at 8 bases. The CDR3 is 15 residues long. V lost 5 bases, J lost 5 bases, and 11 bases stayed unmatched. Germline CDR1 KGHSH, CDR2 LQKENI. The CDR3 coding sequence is TGTGCCAGCTCAAGAGACAGGGGAAGAAACAACGAGCAGTACTTC. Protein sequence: CASSRDRGRNNEQYF.

For the CDR3, the DNA is TGTGCCCGGAAGCAACAGGGAACTGGAAACACCATATATTTT. It encodes CARKQQGTGNTIYF. The chain has TRBV30 and TRBJ1-3; D might be TRBD1 (6 bases). CDR1 and CDR2 (germline): GTSNPN, SVGIG (reference sequence). The CDR3 consists of 14 residues. With 8 bases removed from V and 2 bases from J, the gap between germline ends came to 16 bases.